One T cell receptor beta chain is described in this entry. This record belongs to a study of blood T cell repertoires in COVID-19. Study overall: The origin of the acute and convalescent COVID-19 samples was the United States, Italy and Spain. From T cells, B-cell-depleted T cells, or PBMCs came the material, which was cDNA or gDNA.

Germline V gene lookup returns CDR1 LGHNA and CDR2 YNFKEQ. Trimming took off 1 base at V and 1 base at J, with 16 bases between the two ends. The CDR3 extends over 17 amino acids. Method: immunoSEQ multiplex PCR; TCRdb's copy keeps in-frame clones and lacks some. Of about 50,000 clones in the sample, over 90% were seen once. This sequence was found in a human donor in a cohort sampled during active COVID-19. The V gene is TRBV4-2, the J gene TRBJ1-1; D remains unclear. The sequencing sample was made of peripheral blood. CDR3 in amino acids: CASSQVPLRGQNTEAFF. The CDR3 nucleotides read TGTGCCAGCAGCCAAGTTCCCCTCCGCGGTCAGAACACTGAAGCTTTCTTT.